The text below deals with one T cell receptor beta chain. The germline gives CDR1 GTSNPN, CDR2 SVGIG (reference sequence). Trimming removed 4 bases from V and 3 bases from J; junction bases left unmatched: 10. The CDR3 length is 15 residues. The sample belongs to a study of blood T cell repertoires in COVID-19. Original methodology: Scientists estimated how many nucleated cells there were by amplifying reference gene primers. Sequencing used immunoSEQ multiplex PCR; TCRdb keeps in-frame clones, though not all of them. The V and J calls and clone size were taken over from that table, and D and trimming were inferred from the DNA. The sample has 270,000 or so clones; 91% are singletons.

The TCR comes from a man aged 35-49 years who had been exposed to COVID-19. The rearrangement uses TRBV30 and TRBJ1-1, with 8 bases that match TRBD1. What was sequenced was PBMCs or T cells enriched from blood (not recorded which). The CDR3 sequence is CAWIRVARGHTEAFF. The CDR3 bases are TGTGCCTGGATTCGGGTTGCCAGGGGGCACACTGAAGCTTTCTTT. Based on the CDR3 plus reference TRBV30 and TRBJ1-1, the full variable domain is SQTIHQWPATLVQPVGSPLSLECTVEGTSNPNLYWYRQAAGRGLQLLFYSVGIGQISSEVPQNLSASRPQDRQFILSSKKLLLSDSGFYLCAWIRVARGHTEAFFGQGTRLTVV.